The clone carrying this T cell receptor (beta chain) was seen a single time. The CDR3 has 18 amino acids. CDR1 is SGHNT and CDR2 is YENEEA in the germline V gene. Trimming cost V 8 bases and J 10 bases; bases outside gene matches: 25. The data belong to a study of blood T cell repertoires in COVID-19. Study-wide background: T cells, B-cell-depleted T cells, or PBMCs provided the cDNA or gDNA that served as material.

The cohort comprised adults aged roughly 18 to 100 years residing in approximately 25 US areas. In the original workflow: Estimated nucleated cell counts came from reference gene primer amplification. TCRdb's copy holds only in-frame clones and misses some; the assay was immunoSEQ multiplex PCR. V, J and clone size are those of that table, while D and trimming were read from the DNA. The data contain more than 200,000 clones, approximately 90% of them singletons. Sequencing used PBMCs or T cells enriched from blood (not recorded which). This rearrangement joins TRBV11-3 to TRBJ2-1, with 8 bases that match TRBD2. The clonotype was recovered from a man aged 25-45 years who had recovered from COVID-19. CDR3 sequence reads: CASEPPRTAGVFQGEQFF. The CDR3 nucleotides are TGTGCCAGCGAACCCCCTCGGACAGCGGGGGTTTTCCAGGGGGAGCAGTTCTTC.